A single sample gave rise to the 9 T cell receptor beta chains below, sequenced in a study of shared clonotypes between healthy human individuals. The repertoire was sequenced with immunoSEQ multiplex PCR; TCRdb's copy has only in-frame clones and lacks some. The table shows roughly 1,600,000 clones, with 98% to 99% occurring only once. Sequencing was performed on naive CD4+ T cells sorted from blood. Indicated subset: CD45RA+ positively selected. The receptors derive from a man aged 25 to 40 in good health.

A note on this clone: Different DNA sequences within this sample yield the same CDR3. The rearrangement joins TRBV9 to TRBJ2-1, with D possibly matching TRBD2 (5 bases). Trimming left V 2 bases short and J 9 bases short, with 9 bases between. Looked up from germline, CDR1 is SGDLS and CDR2 is YYNGEE. CDR3 length: 12 residues. Here the CDR3 reads CASSVLAGEQFF. The CDR3 DNA follows: TGTGCCAGCAGCGTGCTAGCTGGTGAGCAGTTCTTC.

This clone came up once. V is TRBV9 and J is TRBJ2-3, with 9 nucleotides matching TRBD2. V shed 0 bases, J shed 4 bases, and the junction held 12 bases outside the gene matches. The germline V gene encodes CDR1 SGDLS and CDR2 YYNGEE. The CDR3 runs to 18 residues. The DNA of the CDR3 is TGTGCCAGCAGCGTAGCGCTGGGGGCGGGAGGGTTCCCAGATACGCAGTATTTT. This gives the protein CASSVALGAGGFPDTQYF.

The V gene is TRBV5-6, the J gene TRBJ1-5, with 7 nucleotides matching TRBD1. V was pared by 3 bases and J by 6 bases, with 6 bases of the junction left unmatched. This CDR3 comprises 14 residues. Germline assignment: CDR1 SGHDT and CDR2 YYEEEE. The CDR3 is CASSSTGAAQPQHF. The CDR3 coding sequence is TGTGCCAGCAGCTCTACAGGGGCGGCTCAGCCCCAGCATTTT.

The rearrangement links TRBV28 to TRBJ2-7, with D perhaps TRBD1 (8 bases). Germline assignment: CDR1 MDHEN and CDR2 SYDVKM. CDR3 length: 15 residues. Trimming took off 3 bases at V and 5 bases at J, with 17 bases between the two ends. CDR3 sequence (DNA): TGTGCCAGCAGTTTGCTCGACAGGGGAGGGGACGAGCAGTACTTC. Encoded protein: CASSLLDRGGDEQYF.

CDR3 in amino acids: CASSLEAGLAGNEQYF. The CDR3 coding sequence is TGCGCCAGCAGCTTGGAGGCGGGACTAGCGGGTAACGAGCAGTACTTC. The J gene is TRBJ2-7, the V gene TRBV5-1; 12 bases align to TRBD2. The CDR3 loop spans 16 amino acids. Per germline, CDR1 SGHRS and CDR2 YFSETQ. With 0 bases clipped from V and 5 bases from J, the junction kept 6 bases outside the gene matches.

This chain connects TRBV19 to TRBJ1-5, with D unclear. CDR1 is LNHDA, CDR2 SQIVND, per germline (reference sequence). The CDR3 length is 15 residues. V was trimmed by 6 bases and J by 6 bases, leaving 18 bases between them. The CDR3 nucleotides are TGTGCCAGTAGAACGACAAGGGTAACCGGTCAGCCCCAGCATTTT. Translating gives CASRTTRVTGQPQHF.

The genes are TRBV11-3 and TRBJ1-2; D is perhaps TRBD1 (6 bases). Germline values: CDR1 SGHNT, CDR2 YENEEA. Trimming shortened V by 3 bases and J by 8 bases, and 10 bases separated the two germline ends. The CDR3 length is 12 residues. The CDR3 bases are TGTGCCAGCAGCTTGCATGGGGGCGGCTACACCTTC. Protein: CASSLHGGGYTF.

A word on this clone: Other DNA sequences in this specimen translate into the identical CDR3. The chain links TRBV2 to TRBJ1-5; no definite D call. The germline CDR1 and CDR2 sequences are SNHLY and FYNNEI. V was cut by 3 bases and J by 4 bases, with 10 bases left in between. This CDR3 is 14 amino acids long. CDR3: CASSDGRGNQPQHF. The CDR3 nucleotides read TGTGCCAGCAGTGATGGGCGCGGGAATCAGCCCCAGCATTTT.

The J gene is TRBJ1-2, the V gene TRBV28; no firm D call. V was cut by 8 bases and J by 6 bases, with 25 bases left in between. The CDR3 length is 16 residues. The germline V gene encodes CDR1 MDHEN and CDR2 SYDVKM. CDR3 loop: CASHLGYSLPRDGYTF. CDR3 bases: TGTGCCAGCCACTTGGGATACAGCCTCCCTAGGGATGGCTACACCTTC.